The TCR beta chain under discussion was sequenced for a study of spatial heterogeneity in lung cancer (dated by TCRdb to the late 2010s). About the investigation overall: Beta-chain transcripts were consistently detected in greater numbers than alpha-chain transcripts, which likely reflects a higher abundance of beta-chain transcripts. In the raw uncorrected reads, each unique combination of TCR and UMI appeared more than ten times on average. TCR alpha and beta repertoires were quantitatively compared across multiple tumor regions, matched nontumor lung and blood in non-small cell lung cancer. TCR repertoire features were related to nonsynonymous mutation counts determined by whole-exome sequencing of tumor tissue. At surgery, 200 to 250 tumor regions, around 64 matched nontumor lung samples and 45 to 60 PBMC samples were TCR-sequenced for both alpha and beta chains.

The receptor library was made with 5' RACE. Sequenced using a NextSeq 500. In the TCR library protocol, a unique molecular identifier was attached to each TCR cDNA molecule so that PCR and sequencing errors could be corrected. As for the original processing: TCR identification, UMI-based error correction and CDR3 extraction were performed with Decombinator tools. Expanded TCRs were defined as those above a frequency of 2 per 1,000, corresponding to the top 1% of the tumor frequency distribution. Rényi diversity was computed with the R vegan package after subsampling each repertoire 100 times to 5,000 TCRs. CDR3 similarity networks were built from amino acid triplet string-kernel similarity, with CDR3s being connected when pairwise similarity was above 0.82. The public sequencing data were trimmed at Q25 with fastp and processed into clonotypes with MiXCR by TCRdb, which kept only in-frame beta chains. Here each entry gathers all rows of one CDR3 protein and keeps the most common genes and DNA. The V and J calls reflect TCRdb's pipeline rather than the authors' work. This sample holds about 13,000 distinct CDR3 sequences; 3.5% to 4% were observed only once. The ten largest clonotypes hold more than 40% of the sample.

Overall study outcomes, separate from this receptor: Additional single-cell paired TCR alpha and beta sequencing was considered necessary to confirm, at a functional level, the hypothesis that regional TCRs recognize regional mutations. Ubiquitous expanded tumor TCRs were detected in blood more often at tumor resection than at routine follow-up.

Taken with the paper, the label for time point translates to: sample taken at primary tumor resection. Samples were obtained from 65 to 90 patients with early-stage, untreated non-small cell lung cancer from the lung TRACERx cohort. TCR sequencing used whole RNA extracted from tumor and nontumor lung tissue, or from cryopreserved PBMC samples, without cell sorting. Only patients with enough RNA available from two or more tumor regions were chosen for TCR sequencing. Germline trimming: 6 bases from V, 1 base from J; junction bases outside gene matches: 11. The germline V gene (reference sequence) provides CDR1 DFQATT and CDR2 SNEGSKA. The CDR3 sequence holds 15 residues, the cysteine and phenylalanine included. Only the CDR3 part of the read is kept: 45 bases, read in frame from the first base. Only a few counts were recorded for this clonotype. Its antigen is not yet known. The sample holds no much larger clone one base away, and base qualities are not on file.

Sample: PBMCs, taken at surgery. The receptor was isolated from a male donor with early-stage non-small cell lung cancer. The rearrangement joined TRBV20-1 to TRBJ1-2; 7 central bases correspond to TRBD1. This receptor carries the CDR3 CSAYTGDRLNYGYTF. The DNA sequence is TGCAGTGCCTACACGGGGGACAGACTTAACTATGGCTACACCTTC.